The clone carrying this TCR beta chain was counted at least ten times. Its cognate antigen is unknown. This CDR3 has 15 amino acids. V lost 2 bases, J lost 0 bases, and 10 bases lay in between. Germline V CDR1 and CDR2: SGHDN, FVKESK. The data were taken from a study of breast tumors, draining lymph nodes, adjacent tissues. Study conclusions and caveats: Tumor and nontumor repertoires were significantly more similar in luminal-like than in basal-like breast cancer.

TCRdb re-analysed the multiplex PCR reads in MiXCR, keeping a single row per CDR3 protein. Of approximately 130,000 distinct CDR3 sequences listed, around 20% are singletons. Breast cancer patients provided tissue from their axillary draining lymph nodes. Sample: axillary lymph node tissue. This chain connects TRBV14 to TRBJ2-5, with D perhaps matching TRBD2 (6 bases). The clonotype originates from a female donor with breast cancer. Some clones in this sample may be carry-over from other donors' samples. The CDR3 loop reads CASSQLAPYQETQYF. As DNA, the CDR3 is TGTGCCAGCAGCCAACTAGCGCCATACCAAGAGACCCAGTACTTC. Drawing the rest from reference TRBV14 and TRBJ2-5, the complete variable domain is EAGVTQFPSHSVIEKGQTVTLRCDPISGHDNLYWYRRVMGKEIKFLLHFVKESKQDESGMPNNRFLAERTGGTYSTLKVQPAELEDSGVYFCASSQLAPYQETQYFGPGTRLLVL.